The TCR beta chain described here comes from a study of T cells in Graves' hyperthyroidism and ophthalmopathy. CDR1 and CDR2 (germline): SNHLY, FYNNEI. CDR3 length equals 17 residues. Amplified regions were TCR beta CDR3 sequences from RNA transcripts. The TCR CDR3 was amplified in a first-round RT-PCR using the HTBI primer set. TCRdb processed the multiplex PCR reads anew with MiXCR; each CDR3 protein has one entry. The top ten hold 10% to 13% of the sample, which has hundreds of thousands of distinct CDR3 sequences, approximately 15% seen once. Remarks on this clonotype: A read error may be the cause here, since a much bigger clone is one base away.

Sequenced input: blood. This chain connects TRBV2 to TRBJ2-2; D possibly uses TRBD1 or TRBD2 (5 bases each). This sequence was found in a woman aged 18-29 years with Graves' hyperthyroidism. The CDR3 nucleotides are TGTGCCAGCAGTGAATGGTGGCAGGGAGTAGACACCAGGGAGCTGTTTTTT. The encoded protein is CASSEWWQGVDTRELFF.